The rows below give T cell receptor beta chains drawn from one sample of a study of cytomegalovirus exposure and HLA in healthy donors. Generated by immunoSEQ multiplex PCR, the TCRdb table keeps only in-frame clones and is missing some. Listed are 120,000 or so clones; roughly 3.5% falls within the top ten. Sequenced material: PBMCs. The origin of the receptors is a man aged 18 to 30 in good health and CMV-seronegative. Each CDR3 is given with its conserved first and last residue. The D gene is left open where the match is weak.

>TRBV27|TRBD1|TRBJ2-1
CASSRDRGFYNEQFF
TGTGCCAGCAGTCGTGACAGGGGTTTCTACAATGAGCAGTTCTTC
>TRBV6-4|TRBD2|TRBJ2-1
CASSDSSGGANEQFF
TGTGCCAGCAGTGACTCGAGCGGGGGGGCAAATGAGCAGTTCTTC
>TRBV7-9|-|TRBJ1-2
CASSSRVVGYTF
TGTGCCAGCAGCTCCCGAGTCGTTGGCTACACCTTC
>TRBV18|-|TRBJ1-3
CASSPQGSGNTIYF
TGTGCCAGCTCACCGCAGGGGTCCGGAAACACCATATATTTT
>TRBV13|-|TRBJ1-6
CASSPRTANSPLHF
TGTGCCAGCAGCCCGCGGACAGCGAATTCACCCCTCCACTTT
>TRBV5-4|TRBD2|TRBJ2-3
CASSLRRETTDTQYF
TGTGCCAGCAGCTTAAGGCGGGAGACTACAGATACGCAGTATTTT
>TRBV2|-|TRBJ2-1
CASQRARERDEQFF
TGTGCCAGCCAAAGGGCCAGGGAACGCGATGAGCAGTTCTTC
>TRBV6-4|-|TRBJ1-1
CASSHTSGIDTEAFF
TGTGCCAGCAGCCATACATCGGGAATCGACACTGAAGCTTTCTTT
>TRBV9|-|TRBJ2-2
CASSAGGATGELFF
TGTGCCAGCAGCGCCGGCGGAGCCACCGGGGAGCTGTTTTTT
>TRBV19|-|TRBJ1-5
CASSMTADLNQPQHF
TGTGCCAGTAGTATGACAGCCGACCTCAATCAGCCCCAGCATTTT
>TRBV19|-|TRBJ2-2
CASIAGPRGTGELFF
TGTGCCAGTATCGCCGGTCCCCGGGGCACCGGGGAGCTGTTTTTT